The clone carrying this T cell receptor beta chain was counted only a few times. What it binds is not known. Its ends do not fully match the called genes, so a read error is possible. 60 Vbeta and 13 Jbeta primers were used in PCR. Profiled with immunoSEQ multiplex PCR; TCRdb holds only in-frame clones, not every one. The table includes 100,000 or so clones, around 79% detected once. These data come from a study of cytomegalovirus exposure and HLA in healthy donors. Study outcomes and limitations: In a later analysis, the majority of CMV-associated beta chains seemingly showed HLA restriction.

The CDR3 spans 15 residues. Per the germline V gene, CDR1 is MNHNS and CDR2 is SASEGT. V usage is TRBV6-1 and J usage is TRBJ1-6; 7 bases agree with TRBD1. The receptor comes from a male donor in good health and CMV-seropositive. Material for sequencing was PBMCs. The CDR3 is CASSEEGANNSPLHF. DNA for the CDR3: TGTGCCAGCAGCGAAGAGGGGGCGAATAATTCACCCCTCCACTTT.